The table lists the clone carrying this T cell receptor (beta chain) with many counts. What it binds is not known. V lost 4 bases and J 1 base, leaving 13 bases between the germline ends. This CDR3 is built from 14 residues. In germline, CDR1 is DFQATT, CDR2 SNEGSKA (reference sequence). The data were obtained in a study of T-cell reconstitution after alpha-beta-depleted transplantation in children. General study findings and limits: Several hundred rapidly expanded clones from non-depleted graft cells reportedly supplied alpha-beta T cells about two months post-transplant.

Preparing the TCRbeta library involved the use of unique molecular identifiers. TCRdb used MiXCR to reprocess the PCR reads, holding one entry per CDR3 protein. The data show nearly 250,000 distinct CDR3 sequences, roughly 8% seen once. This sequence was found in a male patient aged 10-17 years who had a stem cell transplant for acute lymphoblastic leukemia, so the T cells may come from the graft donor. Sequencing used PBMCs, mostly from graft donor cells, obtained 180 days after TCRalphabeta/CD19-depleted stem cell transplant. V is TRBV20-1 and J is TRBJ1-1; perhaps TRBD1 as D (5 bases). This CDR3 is CSAKHGQGNTEAFF. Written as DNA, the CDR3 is TGCAGTGCTAAGCACGGGCAGGGGAACACTGAAGCTTTCTTT.